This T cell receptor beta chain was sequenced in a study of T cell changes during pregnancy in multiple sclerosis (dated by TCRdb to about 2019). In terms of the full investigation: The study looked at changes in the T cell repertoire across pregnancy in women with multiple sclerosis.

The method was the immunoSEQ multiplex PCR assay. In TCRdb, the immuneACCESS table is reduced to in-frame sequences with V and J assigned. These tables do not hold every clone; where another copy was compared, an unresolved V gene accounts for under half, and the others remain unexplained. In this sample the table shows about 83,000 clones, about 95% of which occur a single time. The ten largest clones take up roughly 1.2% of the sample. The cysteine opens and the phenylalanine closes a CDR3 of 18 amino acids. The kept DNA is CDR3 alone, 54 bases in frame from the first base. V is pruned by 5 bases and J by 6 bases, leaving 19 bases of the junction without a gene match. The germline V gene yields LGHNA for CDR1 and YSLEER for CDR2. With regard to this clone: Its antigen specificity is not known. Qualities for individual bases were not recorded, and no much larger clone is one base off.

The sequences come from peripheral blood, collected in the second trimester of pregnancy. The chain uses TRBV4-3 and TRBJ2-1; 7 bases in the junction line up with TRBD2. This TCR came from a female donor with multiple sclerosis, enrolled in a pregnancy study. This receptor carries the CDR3 CASSLERGPLLDSNEQFF. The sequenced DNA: TGCGCCAGCAGCTTAGAGCGGGGACCGTTACTGGATAGCAATGAGCAGTTCTTC.